The rows below give T cell receptor beta chains drawn from one sample of a study of CD8 T cells in Susac syndrome. TCRdb itself ran the immunoSEQ multiplex PCR reads through MiXCR, one entry per CDR3 protein. The sample lists about 19,000 distinct CDR3 sequences, roughly 96% occurring once. The sample comprised CD8+ T cells from PBMCs. The receptor source for this set is a human donor in good health. The CDR3 runs from the conserved cysteine through the conserved F or W. D genes are given only for firm matches. Size values are once, few and many counts, or a class for expanded clones, and some rows have none.

>TRBJ1-1|-|-|TRBV6-5
CASSYSVGSEPFF
TGTGCCAGCAGTTACTCGGTGGGCTCCGAGCCTTTCTTT
>TRBJ1-1|-|TRBD1|TRBV7-8
CASSPQGGGTEAFF
TGTGCCAGCAGTCCACAGGGGGGCGGCACTGAAGCTTTCTTT
>TRBJ2-1|-|-|TRBV10-2
CASTDAPAYNEQFF
TGCGCCAGCACTGACGCCCCTGCCTACAATGAGCAGTTCTTC
>TRBJ2-1|-|-|TRBV5-1
CASSTLGGGRKIEQFF
TGCGCCAGCAGCACCCTGGGAGGGGGGAGAAAGATTGAGCAGTTCTTC
>TRBJ2-1|-|-|TRBV24-1
CATSDLRLGRLGSYNEQFF
TGTGCCACCAGTGATTTGAGGTTGGGTAGACTGGGCTCCTACAATGAGCAGTTCTTC
>TRBJ2-3|-|TRBD2|TRBV30
CAWSQRETTDTQYF
TGTGCCTGGAGCCAGCGGGAGACGACAGATACGCAGTATTTT
>TRBJ1-5|-|-|TRBV12-3/TRBV12-4
CASSLSGIQPQHF
TGTGCCAGCAGTTTATCGGGGATCCAGCCCCAGCATTTT
>TRBJ2-5|-|TRBD2|TRBV28
CASRDSGTSGRWQTQYF
TGTGCCAGCAGAGACTCCGGGACTAGCGGGAGGTGGCAGACCCAGTACTTC
>TRBJ2-1|-|-|TRBV7-9
CASRRERKNNEQFF
TGTGCCAGCAGACGGGAGAGGAAGAACAATGAGCAGTTCTTC
>TRBJ2-7|few|-|TRBV7-2
CASSEKYEQYF
TGTGCCAGCAGCGAAAAATACGAGCAGTACTTC
>TRBJ2-2|-|TRBD2|TRBV7-9
CASSLGGAGVATGELFF
TGTGCCAGCAGCTTGGGAGGAGCGGGAGTAGCCACCGGGGAGCTGTTTTTT
>TRBJ2-1|-|TRBD2|TRBV6-6
CASSPSGLAYNEQFF
TGTGCCAGCAGTCCGTCGGGACTAGCCTACAATGAGCAGTTCTTC
>TRBJ2-1|-|-|TRBV21-1
CASAKSGTSERGNEQFF
TGTGCCAGCGCCAAGTCCGGGACTAGCGAGAGGGGGAATGAGCAGTTCTTC
>TRBJ2-1|-|TRBD2|TRBV7-2
CASSLALGLAGGSYNEQFF
TGTGCCAGCAGCTTAGCGCTTGGGCTAGCGGGAGGGTCCTACAATGAGCAGTTCTTC
>TRBJ1-2|-|TRBD1|TRBV25-1
CASSLGQGISSYTF
TGTGCCAGCAGTTTGGGACAGGGTATTTCGAGCTACACCTTC
>TRBJ1-5|-|-|TRBV29-1
CSVKEGWNQPQHF
TGCAGCGTTAAGGAGGGTTGGAATCAGCCCCAGCATTTT
>TRBJ2-1|once|TRBD2|TRBV5-6
CASRGTSVHNEQFF
TGTGCCAGCAGGGGGACTAGCGTCCACAATGAGCAGTTCTTC
>TRBJ2-1|-|TRBD1|TRBV4-1
CASSRNRDRAYNEQFF
TGCGCCAGCAGCCGCAACCGGGACAGGGCCTACAATGAGCAGTTCTTC
>TRBJ2-1|-|-|TRBV7-9
CASSGGWEYREKVNEQFF
TGTGCCAGCAGCGGGGGGTGGGAATATCGGGAGAAGGTCAATGAGCAGTTCTTC
>TRBJ2-1|-|-|TRBV7-2
CASSSALGPTNEQFF
TGTGCCAGCAGCTCTGCCCTGGGGCCAACTAATGAGCAGTTCTTC
>TRBJ2-5|-|-|TRBV15
CATSRVRGETQYF
TGTGCCACCAGCAGAGTCCGAGGAGAGACCCAGTACTTC
>TRBJ2-2|-|-|TRBV11-2
CASSLFGTGELFF
TGTGCCAGCAGCTTATTTGGCACCGGGGAGCTGTTTTTT
>TRBJ2-1|-|TRBD2|TRBV9
CASSVERESVYEQFF
TGTGCCAGCAGCGTAGAGCGGGAGTCTGTCTATGAGCAGTTCTTC
>TRBJ2-3|-|-|TRBV6-6
CASSPPPLADTQYF
TGTGCCAGCAGTCCACCTCCCTTGGCAGATACGCAGTATTTT
>TRBJ1-1|-|-|TRBV12-3/TRBV12-4
CASSPTGAEAFF
TGTGCCAGCAGCCCAACAGGTGCTGAAGCTTTCTTT
>TRBJ2-2|-|-|TRBV4-2
CASSPSFNRRRNTGELFF
TGTGCCAGCAGCCCCTCCTTTAATCGACGGAGGAACACCGGGGAGCTGTTTTTT
>TRBJ2-1|-|-|TRBV10-1
CASSGNRGVNEQFF
TGCGCCAGCAGTGGAAATAGAGGGGTCAATGAGCAGTTCTTC
>TRBJ2-1|-|TRBD2|TRBV12-3/TRBV12-4
CASSLREGYNEQFF
TGTGCCAGCAGTTTACGGGAGGGTTACAATGAGCAGTTCTTC
>TRBJ2-1|-|TRBD1|TRBV9
CASSVGGTALSEQFF
TGTGCCAGCAGCGTAGGAGGGACAGCTCTTTCTGAGCAGTTCTTC
>TRBJ2-2|-|-|TRBV7-8
CASSLTNTGELFF
TGTGCCAGCAGTCTGACGAACACCGGGGAGCTGTTTTTT
>TRBJ2-5|-|-|TRBV7-9
CASSSTGRPRRETQYF
TGTGCCAGCAGCTCTACAGGGAGGCCCAGGCGGGAGACCCAGTACTTC
>TRBJ2-5|-|-|TRBV6-2/TRBV6-3
CASSYPETQYF
TGTGCCAGCAGTTACCCGGAGACCCAGTACTTC
>TRBJ1-1|-|-|TRBV19
CASSIDSGSLTEAFF
TGTGCCAGTAGTATAGACTCCGGGTCCCTCACTGAAGCTTTCTTT
>TRBJ1-5|-|-|TRBV5-1
CASSLDTGLGQPQHF
TGCGCCAGCAGCCTGGATACAGGGCTGGGTCAGCCCCAGCATTTT
>TRBJ2-5|-|TRBD1|TRBV15
CATSRVPPSGTDEETQYF
TGTGCCACCAGCAGAGTACCTCCGTCCGGGACAGATGAAGAGACCCAGTACTTC
>TRBJ1-1|-|-|TRBV12-3/TRBV12-4
CASSAQGYGNTEAFF
TGTGCCAGCAGTGCACAGGGATACGGAAACACTGAAGCTTTCTTT
>TRBJ2-7|few|TRBD1|TRBV20-1
CSAHQPGGRSYEQYF
TGCAGTGCGCATCAGCCAGGGGGCAGGTCCTACGAGCAGTACTTC
>TRBJ2-5|-|TRBD2|TRBV7-8
CASSLVSGMWETQYF
TGTGCCAGCAGCTTAGTTAGCGGGATGTGGGAGACCCAGTACTTC
>TRBJ2-1|-|TRBD2|TRBV14
CASSSLAGGSYNEQFF
TGTGCCAGCAGCAGCCTAGCGGGAGGCTCCTACAATGAGCAGTTCTTC
>TRBJ2-3|-|TRBD2|TRBV6-6
CASSKLASTDTQYF
TGTGCCAGCAGTAAACTAGCGAGCACAGATACGCAGTATTTT
>TRBJ2-5|-|-|TRBV11-2
CASSLSPYPHLRDGLQQETQYF
TGTGCCAGCAGCTTATCCCCATACCCACACCTCCGGGACGGACTTCAGCAAGAGACCCAGTACTTC
>TRBJ1-1|-|-|TRBV30
CAWNGGRNTEAFF
TGTGCCTGGAATGGGGGAAGGAACACTGAAGCTTTCTTT
>TRBJ2-1|-|-|TRBV28
CASSPHGGWGEQFF
TGTGCCAGCAGTCCCCATGGGGGGTGGGGTGAGCAGTTCTTC
>TRBJ2-7|-|-|TRBV10-3
CAISDLWTHSYEQYF
TGTGCCATCAGTGACCTTTGGACGCACTCCTACGAGCAGTACTTC
>TRBJ1-2|-|-|TRBV29-1
CSVEDQSVYGYTF
TGCAGCGTTGAAGATCAGTCCGTTTATGGCTACACCTTC
>TRBJ2-2|-|-|TRBV7-2
CASSFTPMSGELFF
TGTGCCAGCAGCTTTACCCCTATGTCCGGGGAGCTGTTTTTT
>TRBJ2-3|-|TRBD2|TRBV7-3
CASSLNSGRDTQYF
TGTGCCAGCAGCTTAAATAGCGGGAGAGATACGCAGTATTTT
>TRBJ1-2|-|-|TRBV7-9
CASSSDSFFNYGYTF
TGTGCCAGCAGCTCCGACAGTTTTTTTAACTATGGCTACACCTTC
>TRBJ2-1|-|TRBD2|TRBV7-6
CASSLVLAGDSEQFF
TGTGCCAGCAGCTTGGTACTAGCGGGAGACAGTGAGCAGTTCTTC
>TRBJ2-3|-|TRBD2|TRBV2
CASSHGRFPSTDTQYF
TGTGCCAGCAGTCACGGGAGGTTCCCTAGCACAGATACGCAGTATTTT
>TRBJ2-1|-|-|TRBV7-2
CASSFRPPSRSYNEQFF
TGTGCCAGCAGTTTCCGGCCCCCCTCCCGGAGCTACAATGAGCAGTTCTTC
>TRBJ2-7|-|-|TRBV29-1
CSVVASSYEQYF
TGCAGCGTAGTCGCGAGCTCCTACGAGCAGTACTTC
>TRBJ2-3|-|TRBD1|TRBV18
CASSLTGGSTDTQYF
TGTGCCAGCTCATTGACAGGGGGGAGCACAGATACGCAGTATTTT
>TRBJ2-2|-|-|TRBV6-4
CASSRHATGELFF
TGTGCCAGCAGTCGACACGCCACCGGGGAGCTGTTTTTT
>TRBJ2-5|-|TRBD1|TRBV3-1
CASSQRTGQETQYF
TGTGCCAGCAGCCAAAGGACAGGACAAGAGACCCAGTACTTC
>TRBJ2-3|-|TRBD2|TRBV4-3
CASSLAAGEGADTQYF
TGCGCCAGCAGCCTCGCGGCGGGAGAAGGTGCAGATACGCAGTATTTT
>TRBJ2-3|once|-|TRBV3-1
CASSQDWSDTQYF
TGTGCCAGCAGCCAAGATTGGAGTGATACGCAGTATTTT
>TRBJ2-5|-|-|TRBV13
CASSRTFGGDETQYF
TGTGCCAGCAGCCGGACCTTTGGGGGCGACGAGACCCAGTACTTC
>TRBJ2-2|-|-|TRBV14
CASSLQGTGELFF
TGTGCCAGCAGCCTACAGGGCACCGGGGAGCTGTTTTTT